Listed below are T cell receptor beta chains from one sample, sequenced in a study of a mutant IDH1 vaccine in newly diagnosed glioma. This table comes from immunoSEQ multiplex PCR, and its TCRdb copy is limited to in-frame clones, with some not included. The sample includes 41,000 or so clones, 80% to 90% seen only once; the top ten take roughly 1.5%. No antigens are known for them. Sample: PBMCs, taken from a glioma patient whose treatment included an IDH1 peptide vaccine. The origin of the receptors is a middle-aged man with glioma. Both conserved end residues are part of each CDR3. D genes are given only for firm matches. Not all rows give a size; the values are once, few, many and, for expanded clones, a class.

size: .; J: TRBJ2-3; V: TRBV2; D: .; CDR3: CASSVWGFPADTQYF; DNA: TGTGCCAGCAGTGTTTGGGGTTTTCCAGCAGATACGCAGTATTTT
size: .; J: TRBJ1-3; V: TRBV6-6; D: .; CDR3: CASSYEVASGNTIYF; DNA: TGTGCCAGCAGTTACGAGGTTGCCTCTGGAAACACCATATATTTT
size: .; J: TRBJ1-2; V: TRBV29-1; D: .; CDR3: CSVEVGRGLGYTF; DNA: TGCAGCGTTGAGGTCGGGCGGGGGTTGGGCTACACCTTC
size: .; J: TRBJ2-1; V: TRBV5-8; D: .; CDR3: CASSLQHNSYNEQFF; DNA: TGTGCCAGCAGCCTACAGCATAACTCCTACAATGAGCAGTTCTTC
size: .; J: TRBJ2-1; V: TRBV6-4; D: TRBD1; CDR3: CASGETGSNEQFF; DNA: TGTGCCAGCGGGGAGACAGGGTCCAATGAGCAGTTCTTC
size: .; J: TRBJ1-6; V: TRBV19; D: .; CDR3: CASSDKGGNSPLHF; DNA: TGTGCCAGTAGTGACAAGGGGGGGAATTCACCCCTCCACTTT
size: .; J: TRBJ2-5; V: TRBV10-1; D: .; CDR3: CASRFIPDGPRETQYF; DNA: TGCGCCAGCAGATTCATTCCGGACGGACCCAGAGAGACCCAGTACTTC
size: .; J: TRBJ2-1; V: TRBV7-6; D: .; CDR3: CASSFGGLHNEQFF; DNA: TGTGCCAGCAGCTTCGGGGGTTTACACAATGAGCAGTTCTTC
size: .; J: TRBJ2-7; V: TRBV4-3; D: TRBD2; CDR3: CASSRPGLAGEEQYF; DNA: TGCGCCAGCAGCCGCCCGGGACTAGCGGGGGAGGAGCAGTACTTC
size: .; J: TRBJ2-7; V: TRBV29-1; D: .; CDR3: CSVSEDTSYEQYF; DNA: TGCAGCGTTTCCGAGGACACCTCCTACGAGCAGTACTTC
size: .; J: TRBJ2-5; V: TRBV9; D: .; CDR3: CASSVGAGRGETQYF; DNA: TGTGCCAGCAGCGTAGGGGCAGGGCGGGGAGAGACCCAGTACTTC
size: .; J: TRBJ2-3; V: TRBV5-1; D: .; CDR3: CASSSSVLSTDTQYF; DNA: TGCGCCAGCAGCTCATCGGTTCTTAGCACAGATACGCAGTATTTT
size: .; J: TRBJ1-5; V: TRBV19; D: TRBD1; CDR3: CASSIGDRGNQPQHF; DNA: TGTGCCAGTAGTATCGGGGACAGGGGCAATCAGCCCCAGCATTTT
size: .; J: TRBJ1-4; V: TRBV2; D: TRBD1; CDR3: CASSALGQATNEKLFF; DNA: TGTGCCAGCAGTGCTTTGGGACAGGCAACTAATGAAAAACTGTTTTTT
size: .; J: TRBJ2-3; V: TRBV6-5; D: .; CDR3: CASSSHFQGGGDTQYF; DNA: TGTGCCAGCAGTTCGCACTTCCAGGGGGGTGGAGATACGCAGTATTTT
size: .; J: TRBJ2-1; V: TRBV29-1; D: .; CDR3: CSVDSNRNNEQFF; DNA: TGCAGCGTTGATAGTAACAGAAACAATGAGCAGTTCTTC
size: .; J: TRBJ2-1; V: TRBV9; D: TRBD2; CDR3: CASSAGTSGYNEQFF; DNA: TGTGCCAGCAGCGCCGGGACTAGCGGGTACAATGAGCAGTTCTTC
size: .; J: TRBJ1-2; V: TRBV19; D: .; CDR3: CASKESLGANYGYTF; DNA: TGTGCCAGTAAAGAGAGTCTGGGAGCTAACTATGGCTACACCTTC
size: .; J: TRBJ1-1; V: TRBV11-2; D: .; CDR3: CASSLDRIEAFF; DNA: TGTGCCAGCAGCTTAGACAGGATTGAAGCTTTCTTT
size: .; J: TRBJ2-4; V: TRBV19; D: .; CDR3: CASSPTRLGLYSTAKNIQYF; DNA: TGTGCCAGTAGTCCCACGAGACTAGGGCTCTACTCTACGGCCAAAAACATTCAGTACTTC
size: .; J: TRBJ2-1; V: TRBV19; D: .; CDR3: CASRRNGAAYNEQFF; DNA: TGTGCCAGTAGGCGAAACGGGGCGGCTTACAATGAGCAGTTCTTC
size: once; J: TRBJ1-1; V: TRBV5-5; D: TRBD1; CDR3: CASSWDRRNTEAFF; DNA: TGTGCCAGCAGCTGGGACAGGCGGAACACTGAAGCTTTCTTT
size: few; J: TRBJ1-2; V: TRBV6-1; D: .; CDR3: CASTSGVDSQLGYTF; DNA: TGTGCCAGCACCTCCGGGGTGGACAGCCAGTTGGGCTACACCTTC
size: .; J: TRBJ2-3; V: TRBV4-1; D: .; CDR3: CASSQALATGTDTQYF; DNA: TGCGCCAGCAGCCAAGCTTTGGCGACAGGCACAGATACGCAGTATTTT
size: .; J: TRBJ2-7; V: TRBV27; D: .; CDR3: CASSLLGGNYEQYF; DNA: TGTGCCAGCAGTTTATTAGGCGGGAACTACGAGCAGTACTTC
size: .; J: TRBJ1-1; V: TRBV18; D: .; CDR3: CASSPVPETEAFF; DNA: TGTGCCAGCTCACCGGTACCTGAGACTGAAGCTTTCTTT
size: .; J: TRBJ2-1; V: TRBV19; D: .; CDR3: CASSILTGVLGTYNEQFF; DNA: TGTGCCAGTAGTATTTTAACGGGGGTCCTCGGAACCTACAATGAGCAGTTCTTC
size: .; J: TRBJ1-5; V: TRBV28; D: .; CDR3: CASSLLGHKRGSNQPQHF; DNA: TGTGCCAGCAGTTTATTGGGACATAAAAGGGGTAGCAATCAGCCCCAGCATTTT
size: few; J: TRBJ2-2; V: TRBV19; D: TRBD2; CDR3: CASSMTGLAAPGELFF; DNA: TGTGCCAGTAGTATGACGGGACTAGCGGCCCCCGGGGAGCTGTTTTTT
size: .; J: TRBJ1-5; V: TRBV11-2; D: TRBD1; CDR3: CASSLGTGGLQPQHF; DNA: TGTGCCAGCAGCCTAGGGACAGGGGGACTCCAGCCCCAGCATTTT
size: .; J: TRBJ2-2; V: TRBV30; D: .; CDR3: CAWSAPMGLGNTGELFF; DNA: TGTGCCTGGAGCGCCCCAATGGGACTGGGAAACACCGGGGAGCTGTTTTTT
size: few; J: TRBJ2-5; V: TRBV30; D: .; CDR3: CAWSQGGETQYF; DNA: TGTGCCTGGAGCCAGGGCGGAGAGACCCAGTACTTC
size: .; J: TRBJ2-3; V: TRBV9; D: TRBD2; CDR3: CASGLLAGAEDTQYF; DNA: TGTGCCAGCGGTCTACTAGCGGGGGCCGAAGATACGCAGTATTTT
size: once; J: TRBJ2-5; V: TRBV10-1; D: .; CDR3: CASSEVETQYF; DNA: TGCGCCAGCAGTGAGGTGGAGACCCAGTACTTC
size: .; J: TRBJ2-2; V: TRBV7-5; D: .; CDR3: CVRSLVCLSGELFF; DNA: TGTGTCAGAAGCTTAGTCTGTCTTTCCGGGGAGCTGTTTTTT